One and the same sample provided the 16 T cell receptor beta chains below, sequenced in a study of tumor and adjacent non-tumor tissue in lung cancer. Three rounds of nested PCR, following a modified ARM-PCR protocol, produced the TCRbeta library. TCRdb redid the calling of the multiplex PCR reads with MiXCR, one entry per CDR3 protein. This repertoire shows roughly 76,000 distinct CDR3 sequences, 55% to 70% found once; its top ten account for around 12%. This sample's RNA came from whole unsorted tissue. Sequencing used lung tumor tissue. Receptors originate from a woman in her seventies with non-small cell lung cancer.

This clonotype has a count of ten or more. This chain uses TRBV29-1 with TRBJ2-3, with TRBD2 identical over 12 bases. V lost 2 bases and J lost 3; bases outside the gene matches: 3. This CDR3 has 15 residues. Per the germline V gene, CDR1 is SQVTM and CDR2 is ANQGSEA. Here the CDR3 reads CSVELGTSGTDTQYF. DNA of the CDR3: TGCAGCGTTGAATTAGGGACTAGCGGGACAGATACGCAGTATTTT.

Concerning this clonotype: At one end the junction does not follow the germline gene, possibly because of a read error. The chain carries TRBV5-1 and TRBJ1-2, with 8 nucleotides matching TRBD1. The CDR3 runs to 14 residues. CDR1 and CDR2 from the germline V gene are SGHRS and YFSETQ. The CDR3 sequence is CDSSPSTGDYGYTF. As DNA, the CDR3 is TGCGACAGCAGCCCTTCGACAGGGGACTATGGCTACACCTTC.

A word on this clonotype: Since no conserved phenylalanine or tryptophan closes the CDR3, a read error is the likely cause. CDR3 bases: TGTGCCAGCAGTTACTCGTCTATGAACACAGATACACAGTATTCT. Residues: CASSYSSMNTDTQYS. The rearrangement uses TRBV6-5 and TRBJ2-3; the D is unclear. This CDR3 has 15 residues. Germline CDR1 reads MNHEY; CDR2 reads SVGAGI.

In the case of this clonotype: A much larger clone is a single base away; this may be a read error. The rearrangement links TRBV5-1 to TRBJ2-2, with D perhaps matching TRBD1 or TRBD2 (5 bases each). CDR1 is SGHRS, CDR2 YFSETQ, per germline. CDR3 size: 13 residues. CDR3 DNA sequence: TGCGCCAGCAGCTGGGGCTCCACCGGGGACCTGTTTTTT. This encodes CASSWGSTGDLFF.

The chain links TRBV7-9 to TRBJ1-1; TRBD1 agrees at 7 bases. CDR3 length equals 14 residues. From germline, CDR1 is SEHNR and CDR2 FQNEAQ (reference sequence). With 3 bases clipped from V and 3 bases from J, the junction kept 4 bases outside the gene matches. The CDR3: CASSFGQEDTEAFF. Here the CDR3 DNA reads TGTGCCAGCAGCTTTGGACAGGAAGACACTGAAGCTTTCTTT.

There are a few counts of this clonotype. V usage is TRBV21-1 and J usage is TRBJ1-2; the table assigns TRBD1, which was not confirmed against the DNA. TRBV21-1 is a pseudogene. The CDR3 is made up of 16 amino acids. This CDR3 is CASSTSGTRSNYGYTF. The DNA for the CDR3 is TGTGCCAGCAGCACTTCCGGGACAAGGTCTAACTATGGCTACACCTTC.

As regards this clonotype: A read error may be the cause here, since a much bigger clone is one base away. The genes are TRBV5-4 and TRBJ1-1; weak D call: TRBD1 (5 bases). Germline values: CDR1 SGHNT, CDR2 YYREEE (reference sequence). The CDR3 contains 16 residues. CDR3 nucleotides: TGTACCAGCAGCCCGGGGGGAGGAGAAGATGTCACTGAAGCTTTCTTT. It codes for CTSSPGGGEDVTEAFF.

Remarks on this clonotype: Possible read error: a much larger clone is one base away. The V call is TRBV6-5, the J call TRBJ1-5, with 8 bases that match TRBD1. The CDR3 totals 15 residues. Germline V gene sequence: CDR1 MNHEY, CDR2 SVGAGI. CDR3 DNA: TGTGCCAGCAGTTATACGACAGGGGCGGAACAGCCCAAGCATTTT. It specifies CASSYTTGAEQPKHF.

The chain has TRBV29-1 and TRBJ2-5, with 7 nucleotides matching TRBD2. In germline, CDR1 is SQVTM, CDR2 ANQGSEA. Germline trimming cut 6 bases from V and 3 bases from J; bases unmatched to any gene: 7. CDR3 length: 13 amino acids. Written as DNA, the CDR3 is TGCAGCGTCGTAACCGGGAGGAAAGAGACCCAGTACTTC. This sequence encodes CSVVTGRKETQYF.

The chain uses TRBV29-1 and TRBJ2-2; 13 nucleotides align to TRBD2. Losses at the gene ends were 7 bases for V and 17 bases for J; bases not matched to a gene: 19. The CDR3 totals 15 residues. The V gene's germline CDR1 is SQVTM and CDR2 ANQGSEA. The CDR3 DNA follows: TGCAGCGCCCGGACTAGCGGGAGTGTCACCGGGGACCTATTTTTT. Amino acid sequence: CSARTSGSVTGDLFF.

There are a few counts of this clonotype. Since a much larger clone is just one base distant, this may be a read error. The J gene is TRBJ2-7, the V gene TRBV20-1; 9 bases map to TRBD1. Germline V gene lookup returns CDR1 DFQATT and CDR2 SNEGSKA (reference sequence). This CDR3 has 15 amino acids. In DNA, the CDR3 is TGCGGTGCTAGAGAACCCGGGACAGGGACTTACGAGCAGTACTTC. It encodes CGAREPGTGTYEQYF.

Details on this clonotype: One end of the junction fails to match germline, which may point to a read error. V usage is TRBV4-2 and J usage is TRBJ2-3; no clear D. This CDR3 is 16 amino acids long. CDR1 and CDR2 from the germline V gene are LGHNA and YNFKEQ. The CDR3 nucleotides are TGTGCCAGCAGCCGTACGAGGAGTTCTAACACAGATACGGAGTATTTT. Its translation: CASSRTRSSNTDTEYF.

To note about this clonotype: Possible read error: a much larger clone is one base away. The chain uses TRBV7-9 and TRBJ2-7; D possibly corresponds to TRBD2 (6 bases). The germline V and J ends were trimmed by 4 bases and 4 bases, with 20 bases remaining between them. The CDR3 totals 16 residues. The germline V gene has CDR1 SEHNR and CDR2 FQNEAQ (reference sequence). DNA for the CDR3: TGTGCCAGCAGCTCGGGAGAGAAGGGACTTATATACGAGCAGTACTTC. Its translation is CASSSGEKGLIYEQYF. Based on the CDR3 plus reference TRBV7-9 and TRBJ2-7, the full variable domain is DTGVSQNPRHKITKRGQNVTFRCDPISEHNRLYWYRQTLGQGPEFLTYFQNEAQLEKSRLLSDRFSAERPKGSFSTLEIQRTEQGDSAMYLCASSSGEKGLIYEQYFGPGTRLTVT.

The chain recombines TRBV29-1 with TRBJ2-7; D might be TRBD2 (6 bases). Trimming shortened V by 3 bases and J by 0 bases, and 18 bases separated the two germline ends. From germline, CDR1 is SQVTM and CDR2 ANQGSEA. This CDR3 is 16 amino acids long. The CDR3 reads CSVDLPGTEGSYEQYF. As DNA, the CDR3 is TGCAGCGTTGACCTCCCCGGGACTGAGGGCTCCTACGAGCAGTACTTC.

About this clonotype: A single base separates this from a much larger clone, so it may be a read error. J is TRBJ2-7 and V is TRBV30; D ambiguous. Germline-derived CDR1 and CDR2 are GTSNPN and SVGIG (reference sequence). V was pared by 3 bases and J by 3 bases, with 15 bases between. This CDR3 has 14 residues. CDR3: CAWSSRSLSYEQYF. CDR3 nucleotide sequence: TGTGCCTGGAGCTCCCGGTCGTTGAGCTACGAGCAGTACTTC.

Remarks on this clonotype: One junction end does not reproduce the germline sequence, and a read error may be involved. CDR3 protein: CASSSREYTGELFF. For the CDR3, the DNA is TGTGCCAGCAGTTCGCGAGAGTACACCGGTGAGCTGTTTTTT. This chain joins TRBV6-5 and TRBJ2-2; D gene uncertain. Germline V gives CDR1 MNHEY, CDR2 SVGAGI. The CDR3 runs to 14 residues.